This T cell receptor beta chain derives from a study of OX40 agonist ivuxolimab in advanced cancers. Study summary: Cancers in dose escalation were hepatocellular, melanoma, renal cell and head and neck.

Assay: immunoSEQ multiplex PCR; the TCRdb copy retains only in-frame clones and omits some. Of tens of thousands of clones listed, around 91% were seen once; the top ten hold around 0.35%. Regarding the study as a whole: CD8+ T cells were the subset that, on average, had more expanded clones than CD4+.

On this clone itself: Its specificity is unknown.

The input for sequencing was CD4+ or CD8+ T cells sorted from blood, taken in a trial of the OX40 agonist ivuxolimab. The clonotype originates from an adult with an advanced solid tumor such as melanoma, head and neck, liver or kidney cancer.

The CDR3 spells CASSPRQTNQPQHF. CDR3 DNA sequence: TGTGCCAGCTCACCACGACAGACCAATCAGCCCCAGCATTTT. V and J are TRBV18 and TRBJ1-5, with D maybe TRBD1 (5 bases). The V and J ends lost 1 base and 3 bases respectively, with 7 bases between them. The CDR3 is 14 residues long. Germline lookup yields CDR1 KGHSH and CDR2 LQKENI.